This T cell receptor beta chain was identified during a study of blood T cell repertoires in COVID-19. The overall study: Specimens from acute and convalescent COVID-19 originated in the United States, Italy and Spain. PBMCs, B-cell-depleted T cells, or T cells were the source of the cDNA or gDNA that made up the material.

Original analysis: Estimation of nucleated cell counts was performed using reference gene primer amplification. Using immunoSEQ multiplex PCR, the repertoire was profiled, and TCRdb retains in-frame clones only, with some absent. That table is the source of V, J and clone size, and D and trimming were worked out from the DNA. The data show around 700,000 clones, about nine tenths seen once. The CDR3 covers 14 residues. The germline gives CDR1 LNHNV, CDR2 YYDKDF (reference sequence). The germline V and J ends were trimmed by 1 base and 7 bases, with 10 bases remaining between them. The clonotype comes from a woman aged 18-30 years with acute or convalescent COVID-19. Specimen: peripheral blood. This chain joins TRBV15 and TRBJ1-4; tentatively, D is TRBD1 (5 bases). The CDR3 DNA sequence: TGTGCCACCAGCAGAGGGGGGGTCAGTGAAAAACTGTTTTTT. Its translation is CATSRGGVSEKLFF.